The 14 T cell receptor beta chains below come from one sample, sequenced in a study of T cell clonality in common variable immunodeficiency. Study results and limitations: Common variable immunodeficiency TCR beta sequences reportedly had fewer deletions and N-nucleotide insertions.

Produced via immunoSEQ multiplex PCR; TCRdb's table is partial and in-frame only. The record shows fewer than 30,000 clones for this sample, with no singletons present. These receptors' targets are unknown. The specimen sequenced was peripheral blood mononuclear cells. The receptors derive from a human donor with common variable immunodeficiency.

This clone showed up many times. The CDR3 goes on 3 residues after the read ends, and that part is filled in from the germline J gene. The V call is TRBV6-1, the J call TRBJ1-1, with D maybe TRBD1 (6 bases). Germline CDR1 reads MNHNS; CDR2 reads SASEGT. The V end was cut by 0 bases, the J end by 5 bases, with 13 bases between. The CDR3 extends over 15 amino acids. The CDR3 spells CASSEAEGGWTEAFF. The DNA read from the CDR3 is TGTGCCAGCAGTGAAGCGGAGGGGGGGTGGACTGAA.

This clone is categorized as medium-sized. The read finishes 3 residues shy of the CDR3 end, and the germline J gene is used to complete it. This rearrangement joins TRBV18 to TRBJ2-2, with D maybe TRBD1 (6 bases). Germline V gene sequence: CDR1 KGHSH, CDR2 LQKENI. V lost 6 bases to trimming and J lost 1 base, with 18 bases between them. CDR3 length equals 17 residues. The covered CDR3 bases are TGTGCCAGCTCCCCTTGGTACAACAGGGAGAACACCGGGGAG. This encodes CASSPWYNRENTGE. The full CDR3 reads CASSPWYNRENTGELFF.

Concerning this clone itself: The DNA ends 3 residues before the CDR3 does, and the rest of the CDR3 is filled in from the germline J gene. J is TRBJ2-5 and V is TRBV2; a weak D match, TRBD2 (5 bases). V shed 4 bases and J shed 5 bases, with 11 bases lying between them. CDR1 is SNHLY, CDR2 FYNNEI, per germline. The CDR3 covers 13 residues. CDR3 region: CASSVRRGETQYF. CDR3 bases read: TGTGCCAGCAGTGTTCGAAGAGGGGAGACC.

On this clone itself: The read falls 3 residues short of the CDR3 end, and the missing part is taken from the germline J gene. This chain links TRBV5-6 with TRBJ1-1, with D possibly TRBD1 on 5 matching bases. The germline V gene has CDR1 SGHDT and CDR2 YYEEEE. V was clipped by 6 bases and J by 2 bases, with 17 bases between them. The CDR3 contains 15 residues. CDR3 DNA, as far as it was read: TGTGCCAGCAACCGTGATGCCGGGGGAAACACTGAA. Translated, it gives CASNRDAGGNTE. The CDR3 as a whole reads CASNRDAGGNTEAFF. Combining the CDR3 with reference TRBV5-6 and TRBJ1-1 gives the whole variable domain DAGVTQSPTHLIKTRGQQVTLRCSPKSGHDTVSWYQQALGQGPQFIFQYYEEEERQRGNFPDRFSGHQFPNYSSELNVNALLLGDSALYLCASNRDAGGNTEAFFGQGTRLTVV.

This clone occurred a few times. The sequenced fragment ends 3 residues before the CDR3 boundary, so the rest is inferred from the germline J gene. The chain joins TRBV7-6 to TRBJ2-1, with D maybe TRBD2 (5 bases). CDR1 SGHVS and CDR2 FNYEAQ come from the germline V gene. This CDR3 is 14 amino acids long. V lost 2 bases, J lost 7 bases, and 12 bases lay in between. The CDR3 sequence: CASSLRGFGNEQFF. The part of the CDR3 DNA that was read is TGTGCCAGCAGCTTAAGAGGGTTTGGTAATGAG. The whole variable domain, remainder taken from reference TRBV7-6 and TRBJ2-1, is GAGVSQSPRYKVTKRGQDVALRCDPISGHVSLYWYRQALGQGPEFLTYFNYEAQQDKSGLPNDRFSAERPEGSISTLTIQRTEQRDSAMYRCASSLRGFGNEQFFGPGTRLTVL.

The table lists this clone with a few counts. The DNA ends 3 residues before the CDR3 does, and the rest of the CDR3 is filled in from the germline J gene. The rearrangement joins TRBV7-9 to TRBJ2-7, with D maybe TRBD1 (5 bases). The V end lost 0 bases, the J end lost 6 bases, and 12 bases lay between the germline ends. The CDR3 covers 14 residues. Germline V gives CDR1 SEHNR, CDR2 FQNEAQ (reference sequence). CDR3 DNA (partial): TGTGCCAGCAGCTTAGCCCCAGGGTTCGGCGAG. Translated: CASSLAPGFGE. From start to end, the CDR3 is CASSLAPGFGEQYF.

In its sample, this clone was seen many times. The read ends 3 residues shy of where the CDR3 ends; the end is completed using the germline J gene. The rearrangement links TRBV7-3 to TRBJ2-1, with D unclear. V dropped 4 bases and J dropped 7 bases, with 17 bases sitting between them. The CDR3 sequence is 15 residues long. In germline, CDR1 is SGHTA, CDR2 FQGTGA. CDR3 DNA (partial): TGTGCCAGCAGCTCCCCCGTTATGAGCCCGAATGAG. As protein: CASSSPVMSPNE. The full CDR3 protein reads CASSSPVMSPNEQFF.

This clone was counted a few times. The read stops 3 residues short of the end of the CDR3; the missing end is completed from the germline J gene. This chain joins TRBV7-9 and TRBJ2-5; possible D gene TRBD2, 6 bases. V gave up 2 bases and J gave up 7 bases, with 11 bases separating them. The CDR3 has 13 amino acids. Germline V lookup: CDR1 SEHNR, CDR2 FQNEAQ (reference sequence). CDR3: CASSLKDGGTQYF. The CDR3 bases that were read are TGTGCCAGCAGCTTAAAGGACGGGGGGACC.

This clone showed up many times. The observed sequence ends 3 residues before the CDR3 terminus, with the missing tail filled in from the germline J gene. The rearrangement joins TRBV5-4 to TRBJ1-6; the match to TRBD1 covers 7 bases. Trimming took 4 bases from V and 8 from J; bases not matched to a gene: 3. The CDR3 is 13 residues long. The germline gives CDR1 SGHNT, CDR2 YYREEE (reference sequence). Partial CDR3 DNA: TGTGCCAGCAGCAGAACAGGGGATTCACCC. Amino acids: CASSRTGDSP. The CDR3 in full is CASSRTGDSPLHF.

This clone was seen a few times. The sequence runs out 3 residues before the end of the CDR3; the remainder is reconstructed from the germline J gene. The rearrangement joins TRBV2 to TRBJ1-5; D gene uncertain. This CDR3 region has 14 residues. Germline V gene sequence: CDR1 SNHLY, CDR2 FYNNEI. Trimming pared 3 bases from V and 0 bases from J, leaving 6 bases between. The CDR3 DNA, read in part, is TGTGCCAGCAGTGACAGTAATAGCAATCAGCCC. Protein sequence: CASSDSNSNQP. The complete CDR3 reads CASSDSNSNQPQHF.

Of note for this clone: The read finishes 3 residues shy of the CDR3 end, and the germline J gene is used to complete it. The chain couples TRBV5-5 to TRBJ1-2, with 7 bases matching TRBD1. CDR1 and CDR2 from the germline V gene are SGHKS and YYEKEE (reference sequence). This CDR3 has 14 residues. The chain's CDR3 is CASSPETGKGGYTF. The CDR3 bases that were read are TGTGCCAGCAGCCCGGAGACAGGGAAGGGCGGC.

About this clone: The sequenced fragment ends 3 residues before the CDR3 boundary, so the rest is inferred from the germline J gene. This rearrangement joins TRBV7-8 to TRBJ1-1; D may be TRBD1 (5 bases). V lost 3 bases and J 3 bases, leaving 8 bases between the germline ends. CDR3 length: 13 amino acids. Per the germline V gene, CDR1 is SGHVS and CDR2 is FQNEAQ. CDR3 DNA, as far as it was read: TGTGCCAGCAGCTTGCAGGGAGACACTGAA. This gives the protein CASSLQGDTE. The entire CDR3 protein is CASSLQGDTEAFF.

This clone was detected a few times. The missing CDR3 end, 3 residues past where the read stops, is filled in from the germline J gene. This chain uses TRBV7-2 with TRBJ1-6, with D unclear. The V gene lost 6 bases and the J gene lost 0 bases, with 9 bases spanning the gap. This CDR3 is 15 amino acids long. CDR1 is SGHTA and CDR2 is FQGNSA in the germline V gene. The CDR3 region is CASRTAGSYNSPLHF. The CDR3 DNA, read in part, is TGTGCCAGCAGAACAGCGGGCTCCTATAATTCACCC.

This clone was detected many times. The CDR3 DNA, read in part, is TGCAGCGTTGAAGGTGGAACGGGGTCCGAG. This codes for CSVEGGTGSE. The CDR3 in full is CSVEGGTGSEQYF. The V gene is TRBV29-1, the J gene TRBJ2-7; TRBD2 is a possible D gene (5 bases). Read coverage stops 3 residues before the CDR3 terminus; the germline J gene supplies the remainder. CDR1 is SQVTM, CDR2 ANQGSEA, per germline. Deletions cut 1 base from V and 6 bases from J, with 13 bases between. The CDR3 has 13 amino acids.